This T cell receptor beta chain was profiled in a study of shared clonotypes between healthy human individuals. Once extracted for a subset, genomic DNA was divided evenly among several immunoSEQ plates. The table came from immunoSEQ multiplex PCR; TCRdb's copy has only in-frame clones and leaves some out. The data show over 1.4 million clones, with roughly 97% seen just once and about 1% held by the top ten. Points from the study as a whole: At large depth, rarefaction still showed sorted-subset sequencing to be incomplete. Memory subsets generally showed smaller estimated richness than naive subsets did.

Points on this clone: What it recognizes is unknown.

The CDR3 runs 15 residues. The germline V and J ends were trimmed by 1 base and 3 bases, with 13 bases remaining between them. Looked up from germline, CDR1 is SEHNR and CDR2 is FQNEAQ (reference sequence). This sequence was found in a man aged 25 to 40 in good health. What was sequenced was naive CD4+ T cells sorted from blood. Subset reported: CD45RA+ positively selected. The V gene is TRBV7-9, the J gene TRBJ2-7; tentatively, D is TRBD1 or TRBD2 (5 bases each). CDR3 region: CASSLGRDGNYEQYF. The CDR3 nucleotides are TGTGCCAGCAGCTTAGGCAGGGACGGTAACTACGAGCAGTACTTC.